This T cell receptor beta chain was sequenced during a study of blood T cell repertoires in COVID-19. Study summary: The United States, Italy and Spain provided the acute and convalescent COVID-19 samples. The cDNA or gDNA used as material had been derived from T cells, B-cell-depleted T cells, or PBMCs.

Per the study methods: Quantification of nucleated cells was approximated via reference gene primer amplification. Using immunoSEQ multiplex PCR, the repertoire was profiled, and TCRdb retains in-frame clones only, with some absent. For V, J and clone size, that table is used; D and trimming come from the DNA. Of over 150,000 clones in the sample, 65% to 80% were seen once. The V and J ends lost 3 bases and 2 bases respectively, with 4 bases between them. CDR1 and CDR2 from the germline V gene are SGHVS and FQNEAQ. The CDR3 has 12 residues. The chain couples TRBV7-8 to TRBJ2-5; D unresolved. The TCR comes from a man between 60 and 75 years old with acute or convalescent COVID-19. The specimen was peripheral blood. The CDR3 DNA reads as TGTGCCAGCAGCTTCCAACAAGAGACCCAGTACTTC. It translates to CASSFQQETQYF.